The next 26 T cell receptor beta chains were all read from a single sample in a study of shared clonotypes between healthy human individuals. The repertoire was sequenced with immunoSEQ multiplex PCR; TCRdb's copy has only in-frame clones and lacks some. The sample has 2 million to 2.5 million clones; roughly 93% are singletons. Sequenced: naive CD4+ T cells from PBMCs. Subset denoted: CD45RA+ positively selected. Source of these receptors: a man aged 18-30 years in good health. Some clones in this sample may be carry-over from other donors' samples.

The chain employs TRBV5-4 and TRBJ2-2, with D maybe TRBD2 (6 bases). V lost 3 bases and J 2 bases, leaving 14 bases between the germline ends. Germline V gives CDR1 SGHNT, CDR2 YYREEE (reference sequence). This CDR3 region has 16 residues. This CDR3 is CASSWGLGLNTGELFF. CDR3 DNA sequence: TGTGCCAGCAGCTGGGGTTTGGGACTCAACACCGGGGAGCTGTTTTTT.

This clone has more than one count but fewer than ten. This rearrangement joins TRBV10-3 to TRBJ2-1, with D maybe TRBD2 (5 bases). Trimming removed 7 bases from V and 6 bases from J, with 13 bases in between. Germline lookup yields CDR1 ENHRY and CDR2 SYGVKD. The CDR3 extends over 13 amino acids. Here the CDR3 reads CAITLGVGNEQFF. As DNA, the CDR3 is TGTGCCATCACCCTGGGAGTAGGCAATGAGCAGTTCTTC.

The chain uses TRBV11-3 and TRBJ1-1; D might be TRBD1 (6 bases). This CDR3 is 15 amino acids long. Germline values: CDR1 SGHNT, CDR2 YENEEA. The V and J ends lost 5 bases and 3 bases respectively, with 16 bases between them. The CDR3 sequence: CASSASSGAHTEAFF. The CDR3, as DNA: TGTGCCAGCAGCGCTAGCTCGGGGGCTCACACTGAAGCTTTCTTT.

The CDR3 coding sequence is TGTGCCAGCTCAGCGATAAGGGATGACATTCAGTACTTC. Its translation is CASSAIRDDIQYF. This chain links TRBV18 with TRBJ2-4; the D is unclear. Germline V gives CDR1 KGHSH, CDR2 LQKENI. Trimming took off 5 bases at V and 8 bases at J, with 13 bases between the two ends. The CDR3 is made up of 13 amino acids.

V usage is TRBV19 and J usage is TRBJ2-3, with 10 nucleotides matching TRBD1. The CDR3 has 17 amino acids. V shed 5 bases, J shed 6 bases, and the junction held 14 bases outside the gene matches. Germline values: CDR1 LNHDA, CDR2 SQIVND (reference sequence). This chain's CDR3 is CASSSGTGAIGSDTQYF. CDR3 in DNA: TGTGCCAGTAGTTCGGGGACAGGGGCTATTGGGTCGGATACGCAGTATTTT.

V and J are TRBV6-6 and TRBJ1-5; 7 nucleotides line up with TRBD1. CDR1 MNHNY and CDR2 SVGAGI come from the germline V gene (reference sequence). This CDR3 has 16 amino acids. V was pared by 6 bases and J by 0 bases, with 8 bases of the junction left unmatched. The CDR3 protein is CASRDGTALSNQPQHF. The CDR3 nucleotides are TGTGCCAGCAGAGATGGGACAGCGCTTAGCAATCAGCCCCAGCATTTT.

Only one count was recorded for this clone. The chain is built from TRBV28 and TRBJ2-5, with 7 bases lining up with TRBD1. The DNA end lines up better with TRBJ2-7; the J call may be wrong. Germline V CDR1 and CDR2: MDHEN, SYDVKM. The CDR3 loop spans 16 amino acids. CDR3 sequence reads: CASSLYLTGASYEQYF. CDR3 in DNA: TGTGCCAGCAGTTTATACCTCACAGGGGCCTCCTACGAGCAGTACTTC.

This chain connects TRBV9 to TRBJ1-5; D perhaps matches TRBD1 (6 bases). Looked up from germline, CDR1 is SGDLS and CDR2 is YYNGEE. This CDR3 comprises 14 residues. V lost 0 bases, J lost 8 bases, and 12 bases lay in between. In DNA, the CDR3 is TGTGCCAGCAGCGTAGCGGGGAGGGGGGAGCCCCAGCATTTT. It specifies CASSVAGRGEPQHF.

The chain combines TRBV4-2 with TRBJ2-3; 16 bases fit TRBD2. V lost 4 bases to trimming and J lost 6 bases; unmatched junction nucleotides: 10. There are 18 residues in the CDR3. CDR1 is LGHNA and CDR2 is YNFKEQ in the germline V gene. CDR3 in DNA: TGTGCCAGCAGCCTGGGACTAGCGGGAGGGCTTGGGGAGGATACGCAGTATTTT. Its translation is CASSLGLAGGLGEDTQYF.

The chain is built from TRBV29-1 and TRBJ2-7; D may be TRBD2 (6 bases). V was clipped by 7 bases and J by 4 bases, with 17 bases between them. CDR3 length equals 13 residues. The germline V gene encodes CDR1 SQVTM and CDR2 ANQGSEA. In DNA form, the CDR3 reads TGCAGCGCCGGGGGTTTCCGGGGATACGAGCAGTACTTC. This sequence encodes CSAGGFRGYEQYF.

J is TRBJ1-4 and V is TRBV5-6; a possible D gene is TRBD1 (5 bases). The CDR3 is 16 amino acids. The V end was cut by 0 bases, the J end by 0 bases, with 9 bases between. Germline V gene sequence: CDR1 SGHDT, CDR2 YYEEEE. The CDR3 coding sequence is TGTGCCAGCAGCTTGGCGGGACTGTCAACTAATGAAAAACTGTTTTTT. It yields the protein CASSLAGLSTNEKLFF.

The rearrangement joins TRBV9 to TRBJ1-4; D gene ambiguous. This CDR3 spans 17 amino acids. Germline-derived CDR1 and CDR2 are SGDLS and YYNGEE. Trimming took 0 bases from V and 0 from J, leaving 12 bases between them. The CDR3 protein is CASSVEGEGATNEKLFF. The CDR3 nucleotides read TGTGCCAGCAGCGTAGAGGGAGAGGGAGCAACTAATGAAAAACTGTTTTTT.

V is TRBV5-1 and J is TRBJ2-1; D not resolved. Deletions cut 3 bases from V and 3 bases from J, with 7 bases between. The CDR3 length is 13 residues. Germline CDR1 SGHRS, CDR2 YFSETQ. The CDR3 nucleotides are TGCGCCAGCAGCTCCCCGGACTACAATGAGCAGTTCTTC. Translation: CASSSPDYNEQFF.

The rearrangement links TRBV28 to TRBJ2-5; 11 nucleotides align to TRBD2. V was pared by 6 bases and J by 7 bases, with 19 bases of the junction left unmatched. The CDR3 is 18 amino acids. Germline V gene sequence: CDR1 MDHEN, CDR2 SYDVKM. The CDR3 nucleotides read TGTGCCAGCAGGCCCCCCGGGTTTAGCGGGAGGGCCTCGGGGACCCAGTACTTC. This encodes CASRPPGFSGRASGTQYF.

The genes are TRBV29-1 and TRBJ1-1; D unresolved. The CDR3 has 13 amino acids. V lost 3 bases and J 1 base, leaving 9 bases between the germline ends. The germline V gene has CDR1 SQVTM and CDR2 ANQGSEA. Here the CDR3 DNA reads TGCAGCGTTGAGTTGGGAGAGAACACTGAAGCTTTCTTT. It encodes CSVELGENTEAFF. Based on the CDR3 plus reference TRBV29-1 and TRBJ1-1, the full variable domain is SAVISQKPSRDICQRGTSLTIQCQVDSQVTMMFWYRQQPGQSLTLIATANQGSEATYESGFVIDKFPISRPNLTFSTLTVSNMSPEDSSIYLCSVELGENTEAFFGQGTRLTVV.

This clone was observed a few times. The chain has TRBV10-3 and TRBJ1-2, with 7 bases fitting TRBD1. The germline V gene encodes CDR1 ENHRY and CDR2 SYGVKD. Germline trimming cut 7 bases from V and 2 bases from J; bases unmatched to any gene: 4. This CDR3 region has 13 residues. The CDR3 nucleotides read TGTGCCATCACCCAGACAGGGAACTATGGCTACACCTTC. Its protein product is CAITQTGNYGYTF.

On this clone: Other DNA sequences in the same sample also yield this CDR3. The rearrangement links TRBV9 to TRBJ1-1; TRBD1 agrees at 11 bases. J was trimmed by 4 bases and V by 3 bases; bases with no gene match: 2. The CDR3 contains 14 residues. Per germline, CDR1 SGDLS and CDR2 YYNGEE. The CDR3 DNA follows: TGTGCCAGCAGCGCGGGACAGGGGGTCACTGAAGCTTTCTTT. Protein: CASSAGQGVTEAFF.

This CDR3 is CASSGGTDTQYF. CDR3 nucleotide sequence: TGTGCCAGCAGCGGGGGGACAGATACGCAGTATTTT. The chain links TRBV9 to TRBJ2-3, with D perhaps TRBD1 or TRBD2 (5 bases each). The CDR3 loop spans 12 amino acids. From germline, CDR1 is SGDLS and CDR2 YYNGEE. Trimming removed 3 bases at V and 3 bases at J, with 5 bases between.

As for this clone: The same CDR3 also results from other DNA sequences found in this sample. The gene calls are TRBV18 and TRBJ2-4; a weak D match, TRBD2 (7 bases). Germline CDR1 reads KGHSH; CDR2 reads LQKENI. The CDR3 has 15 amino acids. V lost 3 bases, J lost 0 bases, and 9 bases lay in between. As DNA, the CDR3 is TGTGCCAGCTCACCGGGAGGGGGAGCCAAAAACATTCAGTACTTC. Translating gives CASSPGGGAKNIQYF.

CDR3 amino acids: CSVEALAGNPSTDTQYF. CDR3 DNA sequence: TGCAGCGTTGAGGCTCTAGCGGGAAACCCTAGCACAGATACGCAGTATTTT. The chain combines TRBV29-1 with TRBJ2-3; TRBD2 matches 9 bases. This CDR3 has 17 residues. The J segment lost 0 bases and the V segment lost 3 bases, leaving 10 bases of the junction unmatched. CDR1 SQVTM and CDR2 ANQGSEA come from the germline V gene.

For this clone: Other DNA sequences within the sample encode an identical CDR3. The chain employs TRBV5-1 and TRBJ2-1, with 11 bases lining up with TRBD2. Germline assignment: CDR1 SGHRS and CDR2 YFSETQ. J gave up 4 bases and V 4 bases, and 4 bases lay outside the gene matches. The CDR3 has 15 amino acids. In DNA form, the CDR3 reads TGCGCCAGCAGCCCGACTAGCGGGGTATACAATGAGCAGTTCTTC. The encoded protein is CASSPTSGVYNEQFF.

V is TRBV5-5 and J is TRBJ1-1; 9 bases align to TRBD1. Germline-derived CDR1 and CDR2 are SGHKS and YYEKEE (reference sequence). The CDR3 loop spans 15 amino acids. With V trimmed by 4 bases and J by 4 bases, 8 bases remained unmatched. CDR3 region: CASSLQGARGTEAFF. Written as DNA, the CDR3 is TGTGCCAGCAGCCTACAGGGGGCGCGGGGCACTGAAGCTTTCTTT.

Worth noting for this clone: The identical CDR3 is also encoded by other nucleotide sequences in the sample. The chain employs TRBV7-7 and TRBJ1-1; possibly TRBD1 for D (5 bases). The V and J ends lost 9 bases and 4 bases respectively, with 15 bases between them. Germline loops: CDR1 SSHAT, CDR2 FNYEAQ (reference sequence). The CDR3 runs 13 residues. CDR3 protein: CASSMTVFTEAFF. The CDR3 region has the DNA TGTGCCAGTAGCATGACAGTATTCACTGAAGCTTTCTTT.

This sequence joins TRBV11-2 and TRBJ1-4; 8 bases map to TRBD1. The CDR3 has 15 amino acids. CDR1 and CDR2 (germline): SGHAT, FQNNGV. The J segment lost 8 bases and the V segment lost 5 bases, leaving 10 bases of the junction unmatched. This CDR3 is CASSQRDRSWEKLFF. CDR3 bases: TGTGCCAGCAGCCAGAGGGACAGGTCATGGGAAAAACTGTTTTTT.

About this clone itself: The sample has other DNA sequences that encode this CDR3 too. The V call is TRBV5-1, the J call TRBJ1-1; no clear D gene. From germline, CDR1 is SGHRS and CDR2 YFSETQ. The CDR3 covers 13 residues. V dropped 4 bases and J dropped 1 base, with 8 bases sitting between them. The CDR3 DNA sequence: TGCGCCAGCAGCCGGGATGCGAACACTGAAGCTTTCTTT. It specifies CASSRDANTEAFF.

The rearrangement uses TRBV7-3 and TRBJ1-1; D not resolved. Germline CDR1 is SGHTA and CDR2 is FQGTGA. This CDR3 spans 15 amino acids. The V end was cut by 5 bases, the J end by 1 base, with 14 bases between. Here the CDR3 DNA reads TGTGCCAGCAGCGAATCCGGACCGTGGAACACTGAAGCTTTCTTT. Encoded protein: CASSESGPWNTEAFF.